What follows are 31 T cell receptor beta chains derived from one specimen sequenced in a study of monozygotic twins with inflammatory bowel disease. Each CDR3 protein gets one entry in TCRdb, which reprocessed the 5' RACE reads and gives no DNA. This table holds approximately 390,000 distinct CDR3 sequences. The source material was blood. These receptors originate from a human donor with ulcerative colitis or Crohn's disease, or a healthy co-twin of an affected twin (not recorded which).

The chain employs TRBV4-3 and TRBJ2-3; the TRBD1 assignment by TCRdb is unverifiable without DNA. CDR3 length equals 14 residues. Germline V gives CDR1 LGHNA, CDR2 YSLEER. CDR3 loop: CASSPGISTDTQYF.

The chain is built from TRBV3-1 and TRBJ2-5; the D gene TCRdb calls, TRBD1, cannot be checked with no DNA. Germline CDR1 is LGHDT and CDR2 is YNNKEL (reference sequence). This CDR3 is built from 14 residues. The CDR3 reads CASSQGTGGETQYF.

This chain connects TRBV5-6 to TRBJ1-1. In germline, CDR1 is SGHDT, CDR2 YYEEEE. The CDR3 runs 16 residues. This CDR3 reads CASSGTPWGRDTEAFF. Based on the CDR3 plus reference TRBV5-6 and TRBJ1-1, the full variable domain is DAGVTQSPTHLIKTRGQQVTLRCSPKSGHDTVSWYQQALGQGPQFIFQYYEEEERQRGNFPDRFSGHQFPNYSSELNVNALLLGDSALYLCASSGTPWGRDTEAFFGQGTRLTVV.

The CDR3 is CASSLSGTGGGDTQYF. V and J are TRBV5-1 and TRBJ2-3; without DNA, the TCRdb call of TRBD1 cannot be checked. CDR1 is SGHRS and CDR2 is YFSETQ in the germline V gene. The CDR3 has 16 amino acids.

The rearrangement links TRBV7-2 to TRBJ1-5; TCRdb's D gene call, TRBD1, goes unchecked for lack of DNA. The CDR3 consists of 12 residues. CDR1 and CDR2 (germline): SGHTA, FQGNSA. CDR3 protein: CASSSRGQPQHF.

The gene calls are TRBV10-3 and TRBJ2-7. There are 12 residues in the CDR3. The germline V gene encodes CDR1 ENHRY and CDR2 SYGVKD. This CDR3 reads CAISESGIEQYF.

The chain employs TRBV29-1 and TRBJ1-5; TCRdb calls TRBD1, which cannot be checked without DNA. The CDR3 covers 13 residues. Looked up from germline, CDR1 is SQVTM and CDR2 is ANQGSEA. The CDR3 loop reads CSVLDTKGQPQHF.

CDR3 residues: CAISGGETQYF. V usage is TRBV10-3 and J usage is TRBJ2-5; with no DNA, the TCRdb D assignment of TRBD1 cannot be verified. CDR1 and CDR2 (germline): ENHRY, SYGVKD. This CDR3 spans 11 amino acids.

The gene calls are TRBV29-1 and TRBJ1-2; TCRdb returns TRBD1, unconfirmable since there is no DNA. The CDR3 sequence is 13 residues long. Germline V gene sequence: CDR1 SQVTM, CDR2 ANQGSEA. CDR3 protein: CSVGGTVNYGYTF. The variable domain in full, completed from reference TRBV29-1 and TRBJ1-2, reads SAVISQKPSRDICQRGTSLTIQCQVDSQVTMMFWYRQQPGQSLTLIATANQGSEATYESGFVIDKFPISRPNLTFSTLTVSNMSPEDSSIYLCSVGGTVNYGYTFGSGTRLTVV.

The V and J genes are TRBV20-1 and TRBJ2-3; without DNA, the TCRdb call of TRBD2 cannot be checked. Germline loops: CDR1 DFQATT, CDR2 SNEGSKA (reference sequence). The CDR3 length is 16 residues. CDR3 in amino acids: CSANSFSAGGADTQYF.

The chain recombines TRBV3-1 with TRBJ2-7; TCRdb gives TRBD2 as the D gene, but with no DNA this cannot be confirmed. Germline-derived CDR1 and CDR2 are LGHDT and YNNKEL (reference sequence). The CDR3 has 13 amino acids. CDR3 loop: CASSRRGNGEQYF.

The V gene is TRBV29-1, the J gene TRBJ2-3; no DNA is available, so the TRBD1 call from TCRdb remains unchecked. This CDR3 is 15 amino acids long. Germline CDR1 SQVTM, CDR2 ANQGSEA. The CDR3: CSVGPGQASTDTQYF.

The chain combines TRBV28 with TRBJ1-3. The CDR3 is made up of 15 amino acids. Germline CDR1 reads MDHEN; CDR2 reads SYDVKM. The CDR3 is CASSLSEHSGNTIYF.

The J gene is TRBJ2-2, the V gene TRBV24-1; the TCRdb D gene call, TRBD2, has no DNA to confirm it. The CDR3 runs to 13 residues. Germline CDR1 reads KGHDR; CDR2 reads SFDVKD. CDR3 loop: CATSPGPPGELFF.

This chain connects TRBV3-1 to TRBJ2-2. The CDR3 spans 18 residues. Germline V gene data show CDR1 as LGHDT and CDR2 as YNNKEL (reference sequence). CDR3 sequence: CASSQGTISMANTGELFF.

Here the CDR3 reads CSAHRGWNEQFF. This chain joins TRBV20-1 and TRBJ2-1; TCRdb picks TRBD1, but there is no DNA to check that call. Germline lookup yields CDR1 DFQATT and CDR2 SNEGSKA (reference sequence). This CDR3 has 12 residues.

This rearrangement joins TRBV29-1 to TRBJ2-3. Germline V gene lookup returns CDR1 SQVTM and CDR2 ANQGSEA. The length of the CDR3 is 13 residues. CDR3 sequence reads: CSVRIRGTDTQYF.

V is TRBV7-9 and J is TRBJ1-2. Germline V gene lookup returns CDR1 SEHNR and CDR2 FQNEAQ (reference sequence). This CDR3 has 12 amino acids. CDR3 residues: CASSLSEPGYTF.

V usage is TRBV13 and J usage is TRBJ1-3. The CDR3 is 13 residues long. Germline lookup yields CDR1 PRHDT and CDR2 FYEKMQ (reference sequence). The CDR3 spells CASRSGWGNTIYF.

The chain employs TRBV20-1 and TRBJ2-5; with no DNA, the TCRdb D assignment of TRBD2 cannot be verified. There are 18 residues in the CDR3. Per germline, CDR1 DFQATT and CDR2 SNEGSKA (reference sequence). The CDR3 reads CSASPGLAGLEYQETQYF.

The chain joins TRBV5-5 to TRBJ2-4; TCRdb names TRBD1, which stays unverified in the absence of DNA. CDR1 is SGHKS and CDR2 is YYEKEE in the germline V gene (reference sequence). The CDR3 is 15 amino acids. CDR3 residues: CASRGTGDYKNIQYF.

The rearrangement joins TRBV11-2 to TRBJ2-2; TCRdb proposes TRBD2, but this gene call is untestable without DNA. CDR3 length: 17 residues. Per germline, CDR1 SGHAT and CDR2 FQNNGV. The CDR3 sequence is CASSWGTGTSGGGELFF. Full variable domain (missing parts from reference TRBV11-2 and TRBJ2-2): EAGVAQSPRYKIIEKRQSVAFWCNPISGHATLYWYQQILGQGPKLLIQFQNNGVVDDSQLPKDRFSAERLKGVDSTLKIQPAKLEDSAVYLCASSWGTGTSGGGELFFGEGSRLTVL.

V is TRBV18 and J is TRBJ1-1. Germline values: CDR1 KGHSH, CDR2 LQKENI. The CDR3 totals 15 residues. The CDR3 region is CASSPREGSAAEAFF.

The rearrangement links TRBV20-1 to TRBJ2-7; the D call of TRBD2 rests on TCRdb alone, since no DNA is present to check it. The CDR3 runs to 13 residues. The germline CDR1 and CDR2 sequences are DFQATT and SNEGSKA (reference sequence). Here the CDR3 reads CSARGGTAYEQYF.

The rearrangement joins TRBV7-6 to TRBJ2-5. This CDR3 spans 13 amino acids. Germline CDR1 is SGHVS and CDR2 is FNYEAQ. CDR3 loop: CASSFAGWETQYF.

V gene TRBV27 combines with J gene TRBJ2-5; TCRdb proposes TRBD1, but this gene call is untestable without DNA. This CDR3 has 14 residues. CDR1 MNHEY and CDR2 SMNVEV come from the germline V gene (reference sequence). This CDR3 is CASRGAGGLETQYF.

The chain employs TRBV20-1 and TRBJ1-5. In germline, CDR1 is DFQATT, CDR2 SNEGSKA (reference sequence). The CDR3 spans 14 residues. CDR3 residues: CSASAQEINQPQHF.

V gene TRBV5-4 combines with J gene TRBJ2-6. There are 15 residues in the CDR3. Germline V gene data show CDR1 as SGHNT and CDR2 as YYREEE (reference sequence). The CDR3 is CASSNPSSGANVLTF.

This chain links TRBV29-1 with TRBJ2-5; TCRdb names TRBD1, which stays unverified in the absence of DNA. CDR1 SQVTM and CDR2 ANQGSEA come from the germline V gene. CDR3 length: 13 residues. The CDR3: CSVDPTPGETQYF. Complete variable domain (other parts from reference TRBV29-1 and TRBJ2-5): SAVISQKPSRDICQRGTSLTIQCQVDSQVTMMFWYRQQPGQSLTLIATANQGSEATYESGFVIDKFPISRPNLTFSTLTVSNMSPEDSSIYLCSVDPTPGETQYFGPGTRLLVL.

The V call is TRBV5-1, the J call TRBJ2-7; without DNA, the TCRdb call of TRBD1 cannot be checked. Germline CDR1 is SGHRS and CDR2 is YFSETQ. The CDR3 consists of 15 residues. The CDR3 region is CASSFTTGRNYEQYF.

The rearrangement uses TRBV10-2 and TRBJ1-4; lacking DNA, the TRBD1 call made by TCRdb goes unchecked. The germline V gene has CDR1 WSHSY and CDR2 SAAADI. CDR3 length: 15 amino acids. The CDR3 reads CASSESRDRGEKLFF.